This T cell receptor (beta chain) was observed in a study of blood T cell repertoires in COVID-19. Study summary: Italy, Spain and the United States were the sources of the convalescent and acute COVID-19 samples. In each case, the material was cDNA or gDNA derived from T cells, B-cell-depleted T cells, or PBMCs.

Original analysis: Amplified reference gene primers provided the basis for estimating nucleated cell counts. Method: immunoSEQ multiplex PCR; TCRdb's copy keeps in-frame clones and lacks some. For V, J and clone size, that table is used; D and trimming come from the DNA. Of 150,000 to 200,000 clones in the sample, around 89% were seen once. The CDR3 contains 15 residues. The J segment lost 4 bases and the V segment lost 6 bases, leaving 9 bases of the junction unmatched. Germline V gene lookup returns CDR1 MNHEY and CDR2 SMNVEV (reference sequence). The V call is TRBV27, the J call TRBJ2-7; 10 nucleotides line up with TRBD2. This sequence was found in a human donor in a cohort sampled during active COVID-19. The specimen sequenced was peripheral blood. CDR3 protein: CASSGAASGSYEQYF. In nucleotides, the CDR3 is TGTGCCAGCAGCGGAGCGGCTAGCGGGAGTTACGAGCAGTACTTC.